This section outlines one TCR beta chain sequence together with its context. These data belong to a study of blood T cell repertoires in COVID-19. Trimming stripped 7 bases from V and 7 bases from J, with 16 bases between. This CDR3 has 14 amino acids. Germline lookup yields CDR1 LNHNV and CDR2 YYDKDF (reference sequence). Per the original data handling: How many nucleated cells were present was estimated from reference gene primer amplification. The method was immunoSEQ multiplex PCR; TCRdb's version includes in-frame clones alone and lacks a portion of them. V, J and clone size reflect that table, while D and trimming were determined from the DNA. The sample records just under 85,000 clones, approximately 86% being singletons.

The origin of this receptor is a woman older than 75 with acute or convalescent COVID-19. The chain carries TRBV15 and TRBJ1-4, with D tentatively TRBD1 (6 bases). Input material: peripheral blood. The CDR3 loop is CATNGVGGGEKLFF. The DNA for the CDR3 is TGTGCCACCAACGGTGTAGGGGGTGGTGAAAAACTGTTTTTT.